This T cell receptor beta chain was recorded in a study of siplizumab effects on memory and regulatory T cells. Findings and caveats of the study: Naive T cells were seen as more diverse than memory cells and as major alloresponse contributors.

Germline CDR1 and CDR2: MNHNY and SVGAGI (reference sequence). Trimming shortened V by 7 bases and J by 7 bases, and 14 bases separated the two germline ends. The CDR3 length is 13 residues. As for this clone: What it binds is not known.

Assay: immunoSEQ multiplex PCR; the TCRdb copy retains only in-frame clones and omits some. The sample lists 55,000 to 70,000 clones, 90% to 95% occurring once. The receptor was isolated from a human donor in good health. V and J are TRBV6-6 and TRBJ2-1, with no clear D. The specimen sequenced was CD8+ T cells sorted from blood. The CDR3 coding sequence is TGTGCCAGCACCCAAACCCTGTGGAATGAGCAGTTCTTC. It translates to CASTQTLWNEQFF.